This TCR beta chain comes out of a study of T cells expressing NK-cell markers. The CDR3 sequence is 14 residues long. Germline assignment: CDR1 LNHNV and CDR2 YYDKDF (reference sequence). 5'RACE template switching built TCR beta cDNA with unique molecular identifiers. With the 5' RACE reads reprocessed, TCRdb shows one record per CDR3 protein and no DNA. This sample's table reports roughly 180,000 distinct CDR3 sequences. To note about this clonotype: Its antigen is not known.

Overall study findings and caveats: There remained a lack of clarity about HCMV specificity of expanded NKG2C+ T cell clones. Topping the CD3+CD56-NKG2C+ fraction as well were these clonotypes, in several donors.

The specimen was blood T cells: a sorted CD56 or NKG2C T cell subset, CD4+ or CD8+ T cells, or bulk PBMC T cells (not recorded which). The sequence was collected from a woman between 18 and 70 years old in good health. The chain combines TRBV15 with TRBJ2-1; checking the TCRdb D call of TRBD1 is not possible without DNA. The CDR3 loop is CATSNGGNRFEQFF.